The TCR beta chain described here comes from a study of memory CD4+ T cells and cytomegalovirus serostatus. About the study: This sample comes from healthy Belgian adults, under 10 CMV seropositive, about 25 seronegative.

J lost 14 bases, V lost 5 bases, and 7 bases had no gene match. The CDR3 is 11 residues long. Germline loops: CDR1 SEHNR, CDR2 FQNEAQ (reference sequence). Study conclusions and caveats: Of around 160 reported CMV TCRbeta sequences, some 67 were found in memory CD4+ repertoires.

Remarks on this clone: Its antigen is not identified.

In the authors' workflow: After removing out-of-frame reads, around 2,100,000 distinct TCRbeta sequences remained. Profiled with immunoSEQ multiplex PCR; TCRdb holds only in-frame clones, not every one. The V and J calls and clone size were taken over from that table, and D and trimming were inferred from the DNA. The sample carries about 57,000 clones, 70% to 80% recorded once. The sort gate was single viable CD3+CD4+CD8-CD45RO+ cells for memory CD4+ T cells. After thawing, CD4+ T cells were positively selected. The chain combines TRBV7-9 with TRBJ2-3; 7 bases are a match to TRBD1. The source is an adult in good health and CMV-seronegative. The sample comprised memory CD4+ T cells from blood. DNA for the CDR3: TGTGCCAGCAGCGTCGAACAGGGGCCGTATTTT. This encodes CASSVEQGPYF.